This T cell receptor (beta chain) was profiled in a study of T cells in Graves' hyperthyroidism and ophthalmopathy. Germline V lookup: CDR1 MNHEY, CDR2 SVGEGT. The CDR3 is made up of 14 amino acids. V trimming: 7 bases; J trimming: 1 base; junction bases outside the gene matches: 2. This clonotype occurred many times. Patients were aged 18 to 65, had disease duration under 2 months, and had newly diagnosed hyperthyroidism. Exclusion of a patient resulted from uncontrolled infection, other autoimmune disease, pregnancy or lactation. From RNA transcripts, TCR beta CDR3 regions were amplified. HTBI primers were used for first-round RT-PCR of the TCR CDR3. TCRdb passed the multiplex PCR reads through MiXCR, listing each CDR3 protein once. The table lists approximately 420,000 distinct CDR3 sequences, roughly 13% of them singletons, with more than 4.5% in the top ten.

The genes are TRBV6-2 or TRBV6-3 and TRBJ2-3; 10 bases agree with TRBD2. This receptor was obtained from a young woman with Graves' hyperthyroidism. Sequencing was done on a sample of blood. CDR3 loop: CASTLAGGTDTQYF. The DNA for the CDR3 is TGTGCCAGCACGCTAGCGGGAGGCACAGATACGCAGTATTTT.